The 17 T cell receptor beta chains presented below share a single source sample, sequenced in a study of T cell responses to AZD1222 COVID-19 vaccine. The repertoire was sequenced with immunoSEQ multiplex PCR; TCRdb's copy has only in-frame clones and lacks some. The sample contains some 130,000 clones, roughly 88% of which appear only once. Sequenced material: peripheral blood, taken 28 days after the second AZD1222 dose. Receptors were obtained from an adult who received the AZD1222 COVID-19 vaccine.

V gene TRBV21-1 combines with J gene TRBJ2-1. TRBV21-1 is a recognized pseudogene. This CDR3 has 15 residues. This chain's CDR3 is CASSKALLLVYEQFF. Written as DNA, the CDR3 is TGTGCCAGCAGCAAAGCGCTTTTATTGGTCTATGAGCAGTTCTTC.

V and J are TRBV6-5 and TRBJ1-2; D possibly corresponds to TRBD1 (5 bases). Trimming removed 3 bases at V and 7 bases at J, with 15 bases between. The V gene's germline CDR1 is MNHEY and CDR2 SVGAGI. This CDR3 has 14 amino acids. The CDR3, as DNA: TGTGCCAGCAGTTATACCCAGGGATTGGGTGGCTACACCTTC. Protein product: CASSYTQGLGGYTF.

The chain combines TRBV14 with TRBJ1-1; D is unresolved. The V gene lost 4 bases and the J gene lost 0 bases, with 12 bases spanning the gap. The CDR3 runs to 15 residues. Germline V gene lookup returns CDR1 SGHDN and CDR2 FVKESK. The CDR3 here is CASSRYRHLNTEAFF. CDR3 nucleotide sequence: TGTGCCAGCAGCCGATATAGACACCTGAACACTGAAGCTTTCTTT.

This chain joins TRBV19 and TRBJ2-1; D uncertain. Per the germline V gene, CDR1 is LNHDA and CDR2 is SQIVND (reference sequence). With 5 bases removed from V and 10 bases from J, the gap between germline ends came to 18 bases. CDR3 length: 14 residues. The CDR3 is CASSPSWTSREQFF. For the CDR3, the DNA is TGTGCCAGTAGTCCTAGTTGGACCAGCCGGGAGCAGTTCTTC.

This clone was detected only a few times. V and J are TRBV15 and TRBJ2-2; perhaps TRBD1 as D (6 bases). The CDR3 runs to 15 residues. Germline-derived CDR1 and CDR2 are LNHNV and YYDKDF (reference sequence). Trimming removed 3 bases from V and 5 bases from J, with 13 bases in between. The CDR3 region is CATSRDRSGTGELFF. As DNA, the CDR3 is TGTGCCACCAGCAGGGACAGATCAGGGACCGGGGAGCTGTTTTTT.

The chain uses TRBV20-1 and TRBJ1-5; 7 nucleotides agree with TRBD1. This CDR3 spans 14 amino acids. J gave up 4 bases and V 3 bases, and 6 bases lay outside the gene matches. Germline V lookup: CDR1 DFQATT, CDR2 SNEGSKA (reference sequence). The CDR3 DNA reads as TGCAGTGCTAGTTACAGGGGTCTAAATCAGCCCCAGCATTTT. Translating it yields CSASYRGLNQPQHF.

The rearrangement uses TRBV21-1 and TRBJ2-1. TRBV21-1 is noted as a pseudogene. The CDR3 extends over 14 amino acids. Here the CDR3 DNA reads TGTGCCAGCAGCTTAGGGCAGCATAAGGATGAGCAGTTCTTC. It translates to CASSLGQHKDEQFF.

This sequence joins TRBV28 and TRBJ1-5, with D uncertain. The germline gives CDR1 MDHEN, CDR2 SYDVKM. V was shortened by 3 bases and J by 7 bases, with 4 bases between the two germline ends. There are 11 residues in the CDR3. CDR3 nucleotides: TGTGCCAGCAGTTTGGGGCAGCCCCAGCATTTT. This sequence encodes CASSLGQPQHF.

J is TRBJ1-2 and V is TRBV2, with D uncertain. The CDR3 totals 15 residues. Germline CDR1 is SNHLY and CDR2 is FYNNEI. Trimming took 7 bases from V and 2 from J, leaving 17 bases between them. CDR3 amino acids: CASTQGRATNYGYTF. The DNA for the CDR3 is TGTGCCAGCACCCAAGGTAGGGCCACCAACTATGGCTACACCTTC. Full variable domain (missing parts from reference TRBV2 and TRBJ1-2): EPEVTQTPSHQVTQMGQEVILRCVPISNHLYFYWYRQILGQKVEFLVSFYNNEISEKSEIFDDQFSVERPDGSNFTLKIRSTKLEDSAMYFCASTQGRATNYGYTFGSGTRLTVV.

This clone came up once. The gene calls are TRBV28 and TRBJ2-6; tentatively, D is TRBD1 (5 bases). Trimming took off 3 bases at V and 1 base at J, with 7 bases between the two ends. This CDR3 is built from 15 residues. Per the germline V gene, CDR1 is MDHEN and CDR2 is SYDVKM. In DNA, the CDR3 is TGTGCCAGCAGTTTCCAGGGTTCTGGGGCCAACGTCCTGACTTTC. Amino acid sequence: CASSFQGSGANVLTF. The variable domain in full, completed from reference TRBV28 and TRBJ2-6, reads DVKVTQSSRYLVKRTGEKVFLECVQDMDHENMFWYRQDPGLGLRLIYFSYDVKMKEKGDIPEGYSVSREKKERFSLILESASTNQTSMYLCASSFQGSGANVLTFGAGSRLTVL.

This clone was picked up a small number of times. V gene TRBV4-3 combines with J gene TRBJ1-2, with D unresolved. Per the germline V gene, CDR1 is LGHNA and CDR2 is YSLEER. The CDR3 has 12 residues. V shed 1 base and J shed 6 bases, with 6 bases lying between them. The CDR3 region is CASSQVGHGYTF. The CDR3 DNA reads TGCGCCAGCAGCCAAGTCGGGCATGGCTACACCTTC.

This clone was seen only once. The chain has TRBV7-2 and TRBJ1-2; D call uncertain. Germline assignment: CDR1 SGHTA and CDR2 FQGNSA. The CDR3 sequence is 14 residues long. Trimming removed 5 bases from V and 5 bases from J, with 15 bases in between. CDR3: CASSPYSTGYGYTF. The CDR3 DNA reads as TGTGCCAGCAGCCCCTATTCGACCGGTTATGGCTACACCTTC.

The CDR3 nucleotides read TGTGCCAGCAGCGTAACCGGGACAGAGCAGTTCTTC. Translated, it gives CASSVTGTEQFF. V is TRBV5-5 and J is TRBJ2-1, with D maybe TRBD1 (6 bases). The length of the CDR3 is 12 residues. Deletions cut 4 bases from V and 10 bases from J, with 12 bases between. Per the germline V gene, CDR1 is SGHKS and CDR2 is YYEKEE (reference sequence).

V and J are TRBV6-5 and TRBJ1-2; D unresolved. Trimming took off 5 bases at V and 7 bases at J, with 11 bases between the two ends. Germline CDR1 reads MNHEY; CDR2 reads SVGAGI. CDR3 length: 12 residues. CDR3 amino acids: CASSPGPSGYTF. In nucleotides, the CDR3 is TGTGCCAGCAGTCCCGGACCCAGTGGCTACACCTTC.

This chain connects TRBV2 to TRBJ1-5; possibly TRBD1 for D (5 bases). Trimming cost V 4 bases and J 3 bases, with 10 bases left between them. The germline CDR1 and CDR2 sequences are SNHLY and FYNNEI. The CDR3 runs 14 residues. The CDR3 region is CASSAETVNQPQHF. CDR3 in DNA: TGTGCCAGCAGTGCCGAGACAGTCAATCAGCCCCAGCATTTT.

The chain employs TRBV7-2 and TRBJ2-7; the D gene is possibly TRBD2 (5 bases). Germline CDR1 reads SGHTA; CDR2 reads FQGNSA. With 1 base removed from V and 3 bases from J, the gap between germline ends came to 10 bases. This CDR3 has 14 amino acids. The CDR3, as DNA: TGTGCCAGCAGCTTAGGCGGGCGGAGCTACGAGCAGTACTTC. It specifies CASSLGGRSYEQYF.

The chain has TRBV15 and TRBJ1-4; no clear D gene. Trimming took 1 base from V and 4 from J, leaving 10 bases between them. The CDR3 is 15 amino acids. Germline CDR1 is LNHNV and CDR2 is YYDKDF (reference sequence). CDR3: CATSRVGGRNEKLFF. CDR3 in DNA: TGTGCCACCAGCAGAGTCGGAGGCCGTAATGAAAAACTGTTTTTT.